Presented here are 26 T cell receptor beta chains from one specimen sequenced in a study of blood T cell repertoires in COVID-19. Using immunoSEQ multiplex PCR, the repertoire was profiled, and TCRdb retains in-frame clones only, with some absent. The data show hundreds of thousands of clones, about 86% seen once. Sequencing was done on a sample of peripheral blood. The receptors were sampled from a woman between 55 and 75 years old with COVID-19, enrolled during active disease.

This clone has just one count. This chain joins TRBV5-6 and TRBJ1-5, with D perhaps TRBD1 (5 bases). This CDR3 contains 14 residues. Germline V gene sequence: CDR1 SGHDT, CDR2 YYEEEE. V lost 10 bases and J lost 7, with 21 bases in between. The CDR3 sequence: CAPLVGRAGQPQHF. The CDR3 bases are TGTGCCCCCTTGGTCGGCAGGGCGGGACAGCCCCAGCATTTT.

V usage is TRBV18 and J usage is TRBJ1-5; TRBD1 agrees at 8 bases. The CDR3 has 15 amino acids. Germline values: CDR1 KGHSH, CDR2 LQKENI. V was clipped by 2 bases and J by 7 bases; unmatched bases: 7. The CDR3 bases are TGTGCCAGCTCACCATCTTCAGGGGGCGAGCAGCCCCAGCATTTT. It codes for CASSPSSGGEQPQHF.

Remarks on this clone: Other DNA variants within this sample encode the same CDR3. The rearrangement uses TRBV7-9 and TRBJ2-3, with TRBD2 matching over 10 bases. Trimming took 4 bases from V and 2 from J; bases not matched to a gene: 6. The CDR3 is 16 residues long. Per germline, CDR1 SEHNR and CDR2 FQNEAQ (reference sequence). The CDR3 spells CASSSLAGGFTDTQYF. Here the CDR3 DNA reads TGTGCCAGCAGCTCTTTAGCGGGGGGTTTCACAGATACGCAGTATTTT.

Written as DNA, the CDR3 is TGTGCCAGCAGCCCTTGGTTGGACAGGGGGCTTCGGGGAACTGAAGCTTTCTTT. It translates to CASSPWLDRGLRGTEAFF. The chain has TRBV5-5 and TRBJ1-1; 11 bases line up with TRBD1. This CDR3 is built from 18 residues. With V trimmed by 4 bases and J by 5 bases, 16 bases remained unmatched. From germline, CDR1 is SGHKS and CDR2 YYEKEE (reference sequence).

This chain links TRBV6-5 with TRBJ1-1; 9 nucleotides line up with TRBD1. Per germline, CDR1 MNHEY and CDR2 SVGAGI. The ends lost 6 bases at V and 5 bases at J; junction bases unmatched: 10. CDR3 length equals 15 residues. This chain's CDR3 is CASRPTGGLGTEAFF. The CDR3 DNA reads TGTGCCAGCAGACCCACAGGGGGCTTAGGGACTGAAGCTTTCTTT.

This clone has more than one count but fewer than ten. The chain carries TRBV15 and TRBJ1-1; D call uncertain. This CDR3 contains 15 residues. Germline CDR1 and CDR2: LNHNV and YYDKDF (reference sequence). V lost 7 bases, J lost 4 bases, and 19 bases lay in between. The DNA for the CDR3 is TGTGCCACCATGGGCAGTAGTCCTCTGAGCACTGAAGCTTTCTTT. Translating it yields CATMGSSPLSTEAFF.

The chain combines TRBV9 with TRBJ2-3; 7 bases are shared with TRBD1. V gave up 4 bases and J gave up 14 bases; unmatched junction bases: 13. The CDR3 consists of 13 residues. CDR1 and CDR2 (germline): SGDLS, YYNGEE. The CDR3 nucleotides read TGTGCCAGCAGCCTGGGGACAGACAAAGTTAGGTATTTT. As protein: CASSLGTDKVRYF.

V gene TRBV25-1 combines with J gene TRBJ1-4; TRBD1 agrees at 7 bases. The germline gives CDR1 MGHDK, CDR2 SYGVNS. This CDR3 is 15 amino acids long. V lost 6 bases and J lost 8; bases outside the gene matches: 12. For the CDR3, the DNA is TGTGCCAGCAGCACCTTAGACAGGGCAGGGGAAAAACTGTTTTTT. Its protein is CASSTLDRAGEKLFF.

The J gene is TRBJ2-7, the V gene TRBV30; tentative D call: TRBD2 (6 bases). The V gene lost 7 bases and the J gene lost 5 bases, with 33 bases spanning the gap. The CDR3 has 18 residues. Germline CDR1 is GTSNPN and CDR2 is SVGIG (reference sequence). CDR3 bases: TGTGCCTCATACATTTTAATGGGGAGGTATCCACCGGGCAACGAGCAGTACTTC. Encoded protein: CASYILMGRYPPGNEQYF.

This clone came up many times. The chain recombines TRBV19 with TRBJ1-1, with 7 bases that match TRBD1. Germline V gene lookup returns CDR1 LNHDA and CDR2 SQIVND (reference sequence). J was trimmed by 6 bases and V by 4 bases; bases with no gene match: 8. This CDR3 spans 14 amino acids. The CDR3 spells CASSSTGAASEAFF. Written as DNA, the CDR3 is TGTGCCAGTAGTAGCACAGGGGCGGCATCTGAAGCTTTCTTT.

In this sample, this clone turned up once. This chain connects TRBV11-2 to TRBJ2-7; TRBD2 aligns across 11 bases. The CDR3 runs 16 residues. Germline V lookup: CDR1 SGHAT, CDR2 FQNNGV. Trimming at V came to 5 bases and at J to 12 bases, leaving 18 bases not matched to a gene. The CDR3 nucleotides are TGTGCCAGCAGCACCCCTAGCGGGGGGCTCTACGTCCGTACGTACTTC. This translates into CASSTPSGGLYVRTYF.

The gene calls are TRBV5-1 and TRBJ1-4; 7 nucleotides line up with TRBD1. V was pared by 0 bases and J by 6 bases, with 2 bases of the junction left unmatched. Germline values: CDR1 SGHRS, CDR2 YFSETQ. CDR3 size: 14 residues. The CDR3 loop is CASSLVGGDEKLFF. The CDR3, as DNA: TGCGCCAGCAGCTTGGTAGGGGGCGATGAAAAACTGTTTTTT.

The V gene is TRBV12-5, the J gene TRBJ1-6, with D possibly being TRBD1 (6 bases). The length of the CDR3 is 14 residues. Germline V lookup: CDR1 LGHNT, CDR2 FRNRAP. V lost 3 bases, J lost 10 bases, and 13 bases lay in between. The DNA of the CDR3 is TGTGCTAGTGGTTTAGGGCAGGGGTACTCACCCCTCCACTTT. This encodes CASGLGQGYSPLHF. The entire variable domain, with the rest obtained from reference TRBV12-5 and TRBJ1-6, is as follows: DARVTQTPRHKVTEMGQEVTMRCQPILGHNTVFWYRQTMMQGLELLAYFRNRAPLDDSGMPKDRFSAEMPDATLATLKIQPSEPRDSAVYFCASGLGQGYSPLHFGNGTRLTVT.

CDR3 residues: CASGLAPRGAYNEQFF. Here the CDR3 DNA reads TGTGCTAGTGGTTTGGCCCCTCGGGGGGCTTACAATGAGCAGTTCTTC. This chain connects TRBV12-5 to TRBJ2-1, with D perhaps TRBD2 (7 bases). The CDR3 totals 16 residues. Germline lookup yields CDR1 LGHNT and CDR2 FRNRAP. The V and J ends lost 1 base and 4 bases respectively, with 14 bases between them. The full variable domain, rest sourced from reference TRBV12-5 and TRBJ2-1, is DARVTQTPRHKVTEMGQEVTMRCQPILGHNTVFWYRQTMMQGLELLAYFRNRAPLDDSGMPKDRFSAEMPDATLATLKIQPSEPRDSAVYFCASGLAPRGAYNEQFFGPGTRLTVL.

This chain joins TRBV10-3 and TRBJ2-3; TRBD2 might be the D (5 bases). Germline CDR1 is ENHRY and CDR2 is SYGVKD. The CDR3 is made up of 13 amino acids. The V gene lost 7 bases and the J gene lost 2 bases, with 10 bases spanning the gap. CDR3 coding DNA: TGTGCCATCATGGGGAGTTCCACAGATACGCAGTATTTT. The encoded protein is CAIMGSSTDTQYF.

This clone has a handful of counts. J is TRBJ1-1 and V is TRBV4-1, with TRBD1 matching over 8 bases. Germline V gene data show CDR1 as MGHRA and CDR2 as YSYEKL. With V trimmed by 4 bases and J by 3 bases, 4 bases remained unmatched. The CDR3 extends over 14 amino acids. For the CDR3, the DNA is TGCGCCAGCAGCCGAACAGGGGGGGACACTGAAGCTTTCTTT. It codes for CASSRTGGDTEAFF.

This chain's CDR3 is CASFRTGGYEQYF. CDR3 DNA sequence: TGTGCCAGCTTCAGGACAGGGGGCTACGAGCAGTACTTC. The chain couples TRBV7-9 to TRBJ2-7, with 10 bases matching TRBD1. Germline trimming cut 8 bases from V and 3 bases from J; bases unmatched to any gene: 4. Per germline, CDR1 SEHNR and CDR2 FQNEAQ (reference sequence). The CDR3 has 13 amino acids.

This rearrangement joins TRBV5-1 to TRBJ2-1; weak D call: TRBD1 (5 bases). This CDR3 is 14 amino acids long. The germline V gene encodes CDR1 SGHRS and CDR2 YFSETQ. The V and J ends lost 4 bases and 5 bases respectively, with 13 bases between them. The CDR3 coding sequence is TGCGCCAGCAGCCTAAGGACATATGACAATGAGCAGTTCTTC. It specifies CASSLRTYDNEQFF.

This chain uses TRBV7-9 with TRBJ1-1; 8 nucleotides align to TRBD1. Germline CDR1 and CDR2: SEHNR and FQNEAQ (reference sequence). V was pared by 1 base and J by 1 base, with 5 bases of the junction left unmatched. The CDR3 runs to 16 residues. The CDR3 region has the DNA TGTGCCAGCAGCTTAGAGGAGACAGGGGCGAACACTGAAGCTTTCTTT. Translation: CASSLEETGANTEAFF. Looking up the rest from reference TRBV7-9 and TRBJ1-1 gives the full variable domain: DTGVSQNPRHKITKRGQNVTFRCDPISEHNRLYWYRQTLGQGPEFLTYFQNEAQLEKSRLLSDRFSAERPKGSFSTLEIQRTEQGDSAMYLCASSLEETGANTEAFFGQGTRLTVV.

Only a few counts were recorded for this clone. The J gene is TRBJ1-6, the V gene TRBV27, with 10 bases that match TRBD1. The CDR3 totals 17 residues. V lost 2 bases, J lost 9 bases, and 10 bases stayed unmatched. The V gene's germline CDR1 is MNHEY and CDR2 SMNVEV (reference sequence). For the CDR3, the DNA is TGTGCCAGCAGTTTAAAGCCCCCGGGACAGGGGACTTCACCCCTCCACTTT. Its translation is CASSLKPPGQGTSPLHF.

The genes are TRBV25-1 and TRBJ2-3; 7 bases are shared with TRBD2. From germline, CDR1 is MGHDK and CDR2 SYGVNS. The CDR3 length is 15 residues. J lost 3 bases, V lost 1 base, and 4 bases had no gene match. Here the CDR3 reads CASSELSGETDTQYF. The CDR3 DNA is TGTGCCAGCAGTGAATTAAGCGGGGAGACAGATACGCAGTATTTT. The variable domain in full, completed from reference TRBV25-1 and TRBJ2-3, reads EADIYQTPRYLVIGTGKKITLECSQTMGHDKMYWYQQDPGMELHLIHYSYGVNSTEKGDLSSESTVSRIRTEHFPLTLESARPSHTSQYLCASSELSGETDTQYFGPGTRLTVL.

The chain recombines TRBV6-5 with TRBJ2-7; D possibly corresponds to TRBD2 (6 bases). The CDR3 sequence is 15 residues long. The ends were cut back, 6 bases at V and 7 bases at J, with 22 bases in the middle. The V gene's germline CDR1 is MNHEY and CDR2 SVGAGI. The CDR3 region is CASRGWDSAAGEQYF. CDR3 bases: TGTGCCAGCAGGGGCTGGGACTCCGCAGCAGGAGAGCAGTACTTC.

This chain uses TRBV7-9 with TRBJ1-4; a weak D match, TRBD1 (6 bases). V was pared by 2 bases and J by 4 bases, with 11 bases between. The CDR3 loop spans 15 amino acids. Germline assignment: CDR1 SEHNR and CDR2 FQNEAQ (reference sequence). The CDR3 loop is CASSLMDSYNEKLFF. The CDR3 DNA sequence: TGTGCCAGCAGCTTAATGGACAGTTATAATGAAAAACTGTTTTTT.

This chain links TRBV9 with TRBJ2-1; possibly TRBD2 for D (5 bases). The length of the CDR3 is 13 residues. Germline V CDR1 and CDR2: SGDLS, YYNGEE. The ends were cut back, 3 bases at V and 7 bases at J, with 11 bases in the middle. CDR3 region: CASSDPSSNEQFF. The CDR3 nucleotides are TGTGCCAGCAGCGATCCTAGCTCAAATGAGCAGTTCTTC.

The chain employs TRBV18 and TRBJ2-3, with 11 positions matching TRBD2. V dropped 4 bases and J dropped 5; count of bases not matched to a gene: 8. The CDR3 runs 16 residues. Germline V CDR1 and CDR2: KGHSH, LQKENI. CDR3: CASSRALAGELDTQYF. CDR3 in DNA: TGTGCCAGCTCACGAGCACTAGCGGGGGAGTTAGATACGCAGTATTTT.

V gene TRBV3-1 (or the pseudogene TRBV3-2) combines with J gene TRBJ1-2, with 9 bases fitting TRBD1. This CDR3 comprises 15 residues. The V and J ends lost 0 bases and 4 bases, in that order; junction bases with no gene match: 3. CDR1 and CDR2 from the germline V gene are LGHDT and YNNKEL (reference sequence). The CDR3 sequence is CASSQEDRGGYGYTF. CDR3 sequence (DNA): TGTGCCAGCAGCCAAGAGGACAGGGGTGGCTATGGCTACACCTTC.